A single sample gave rise to the 14 T cell receptor beta chains below, sequenced in a study of cytomegalovirus exposure and HLA in healthy donors. It was with 60 Vbeta and 13 Jbeta primers that the PCR ran. Measured with immunoSEQ multiplex PCR; TCRdb has only the in-frame clones, and not every one. The sample includes 95,000 to 100,000 clones, 60% to 75% of them seen just once. Sequenced: PBMCs. Receptors were obtained from a woman between 40 and 55 years old in good health and CMV-seronegative.

By share of the sample, this clone is medium-sized (0.01 to 0.1%). The rearrangement uses TRBV6-5 and TRBJ1-1, with TRBD1 matching over 7 bases. The CDR3 extends over 14 amino acids. The J segment lost 5 bases and the V segment lost 6 bases, leaving 9 bases of the junction unmatched. Germline V gene lookup returns CDR1 MNHEY and CDR2 SVGAGI. The CDR3 sequence: CASSPQGTGTEAFF. CDR3 coding DNA: TGTGCCAGCAGCCCACAGGGGACGGGTACTGAAGCTTTCTTT.

V is TRBV19 and J is TRBJ2-5; 7 nucleotides line up with TRBD2. CDR3 length equals 15 residues. V shed 2 bases, J shed 4 bases, and the junction held 7 bases outside the gene matches. In germline, CDR1 is LNHDA, CDR2 SQIVND (reference sequence). CDR3 amino acids: CASSIYAGDRETQYF. CDR3 bases: TGTGCCAGTAGTATATATGCGGGAGACAGAGAGACCCAGTACTTC.

V gene TRBV30 combines with J gene TRBJ1-6; D not certain. Trimming took off 0 bases at V and 7 bases at J, with 13 bases between the two ends. Germline V gives CDR1 GTSNPN, CDR2 SVGIG (reference sequence). The CDR3 contains 15 residues. The CDR3 here is CAWSVEPSTNSPLHF. The CDR3 region has the DNA TGTGCCTGGAGTGTGGAGCCTTCAACCAATTCACCCCTCCACTTT.

The genes are TRBV4-2 and TRBJ1-2; the D gene is possibly TRBD1 (5 bases). Germline V gives CDR1 LGHNA, CDR2 YNFKEQ. This CDR3 contains 14 residues. V was pared by 0 bases and J by 3 bases, with 8 bases between. This CDR3 reads CASSQDPQDYGYTF. In DNA form, the CDR3 reads TGTGCCAGCAGCCAAGATCCACAGGACTATGGCTACACCTTC.

This rearrangement joins TRBV7-9 to TRBJ2-2; TRBD1 matches at 8 bases. Germline lookup yields CDR1 SEHNR and CDR2 FQNEAQ (reference sequence). CDR3 size: 16 residues. Trimming took 5 bases from V and 4 from J; bases not matched to a gene: 9. The CDR3 nucleotides read TGTGCCAGCAGCCCGAGGGACAGGATCTCCACCGGGGAGCTGTTTTTT. Protein sequence: CASSPRDRISTGELFF.

The chain carries TRBV7-9 and TRBJ2-7; possibly TRBD2 for D (6 bases). There are 14 residues in the CDR3. Germline V lookup: CDR1 SEHNR, CDR2 FQNEAQ (reference sequence). Trimming stripped 6 bases from V and 12 bases from J, with 24 bases between. The CDR3 DNA is TGTGCCAGCAGTCAAGTCACGCCGGGACTGCCTTTGTACTTC. It encodes CASSQVTPGLPLYF.

The gene calls are TRBV7-8 and TRBJ2-3; 9 bases match TRBD2. The germline V gene encodes CDR1 SGHVS and CDR2 FQNEAQ. The CDR3 has 15 amino acids. J lost 1 base, V lost 5 bases, and 4 bases had no gene match. The DNA of the CDR3 is TGTGCCAGCAGCCTCACTAGCGGGCGCACAGATACGCAGTATTTT. Its protein is CASSLTSGRTDTQYF.

This clone was detected only a few times. This rearrangement joins TRBV7-9 to TRBJ1-6; 7 nucleotides match TRBD1. Trimming cost V 5 bases and J 11 bases; bases outside gene matches: 6. The germline gives CDR1 SEHNR, CDR2 FQNEAQ (reference sequence). The CDR3 contains 13 residues. The CDR3 here is CASSADRVAPLHF. CDR3 in DNA: TGTGCCAGCAGCGCCGACAGGGTAGCACCCCTCCACTTT.

The chain joins TRBV7-2 to TRBJ2-7, with TRBD2 matching 9 bases. The germline V gene has CDR1 SGHTA and CDR2 FQGNSA. This CDR3 has 16 residues. J lost 7 bases, V lost 1 base, and 11 bases had no gene match. Here the CDR3 DNA reads TGTGCCAGCAGCTTAGTTCCAGCGGGGGGAACCGGGGAGCAGTACTTC. It specifies CASSLVPAGGTGEQYF.

The rearrangement links TRBV7-8 to TRBJ2-3, with no clear D. Germline CDR1 SGHVS, CDR2 FQNEAQ. The CDR3 runs to 15 residues. V was trimmed by 5 bases and J by 3 bases, leaving 15 bases between them. In DNA form, the CDR3 reads TGTGCCAGCAGCCCCATTAGGCTAGAAACAGATACGCAGTATTTT. The encoded protein is CASSPIRLETDTQYF.

Only one count was recorded for this clone. The chain combines TRBV19 with TRBJ2-7; D is undetermined. V was pared by 5 bases and J by 7 bases, with 24 bases between. The CDR3 has 16 amino acids. Germline CDR1 is LNHDA and CDR2 is SQIVND (reference sequence). The CDR3 loop is CASSPSITSIAKEQYF. The DNA of the CDR3 is TGTGCCAGTAGTCCGTCGATCACCTCAATCGCGAAAGAGCAGTACTTC.

With respect to this clone: A read error may produce the germline difference seen at one junction end. This rearrangement joins TRBV7-9 to TRBJ2-7, with a possible D match to TRBD2 (6 bases). The germline V gene encodes CDR1 SEHNR and CDR2 FQNEAQ (reference sequence). The CDR3 consists of 15 residues. For the CDR3, the DNA is TGTTCCAGCCTTCCGGAATGGGGGGACCCCTACGAGCAGTACTTC. Amino acid sequence: CSSLPEWGDPYEQYF.

The chain is built from TRBV14 and TRBJ1-2, with D tentatively TRBD1 (5 bases). Germline V lookup: CDR1 SGHDN, CDR2 FVKESK. The CDR3 extends over 16 amino acids. With 1 base removed from V and 7 bases from J, the gap between germline ends came to 19 bases. CDR3 sequence reads: CASSQGQTYVWRGYTF. CDR3 nucleotide sequence: TGTGCCAGCAGCCAAGGACAGACCTATGTATGGCGTGGCTACACCTTC.

The chain couples TRBV15 to TRBJ1-1; unclear D gene. This CDR3 comprises 13 residues. Germline V gene data show CDR1 as LNHNV and CDR2 as YYDKDF (reference sequence). V was clipped by 5 bases and J by 3 bases, with 10 bases between them. The CDR3 nucleotides read TGTGCCACCAGCGGCCCTAGGTACACTGAAGCTTTCTTT. The encoded protein is CATSGPRYTEAFF.